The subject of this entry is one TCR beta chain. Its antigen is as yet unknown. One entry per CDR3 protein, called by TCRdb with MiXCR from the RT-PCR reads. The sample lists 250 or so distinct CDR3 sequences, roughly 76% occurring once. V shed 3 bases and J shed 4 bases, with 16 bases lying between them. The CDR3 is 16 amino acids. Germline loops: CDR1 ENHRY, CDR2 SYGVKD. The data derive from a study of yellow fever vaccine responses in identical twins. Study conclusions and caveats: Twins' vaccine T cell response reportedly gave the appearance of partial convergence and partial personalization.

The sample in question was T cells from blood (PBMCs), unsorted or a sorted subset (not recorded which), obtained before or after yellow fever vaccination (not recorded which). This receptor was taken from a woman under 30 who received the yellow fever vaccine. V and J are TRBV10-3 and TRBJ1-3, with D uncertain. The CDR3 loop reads CAISDGPRSSGNTIYF. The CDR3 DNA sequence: TGTGCCATCAGTGACGGTCCGAGGTCGTCCGGAAACACCATATATTTT.